This T cell receptor (beta chain) was identified in a study of blood T cell repertoires in COVID-19. TCRdb keeps only in-frame clones here, not all; method: immunoSEQ multiplex PCR. The table lists about 100,000 clones, 85% of them singletons. CDR1 is GTSNPN, CDR2 SVGIG, per germline (reference sequence). Deletions cut 0 bases from V and 2 bases from J, with 8 bases between. This CDR3 is 14 amino acids long. The sequence came from a human donor in a cohort sampled during active COVID-19. The chain employs TRBV30 and TRBJ1-5; possibly TRBD1 for D (5 bases). The sequenced sample was peripheral blood. CDR3 residues: CAWSVGLGNQPQHF. The DNA for the CDR3 is TGTGCCTGGAGTGTGGGGCTTGGCAATCAGCCCCAGCATTTT.